The 30 T cell receptor beta chains reported below all come from one sample, sequenced in a study of blood T cells in healthy people across ages. Together with a sample-barcoded 5' primer, a J-beta primer mix was included in a second PCR lasting about 7 to 12 cycles. TCRdb fed the 5' RACE reads into MiXCR, producing one record per CDR3 protein. The sample records roughly 1.4 million distinct CDR3 sequences, 45% to 70% being singletons. What was sequenced was blood. The receptors were sampled from a man between 18 and 29 years old in good health.

The V call is TRBV7-2, the J call TRBJ2-4; D is possibly TRBD1 (5 bases). Germline V gives CDR1 SGHTA, CDR2 FQGNSA. Trimming stripped 0 bases from V and 6 bases from J, with 12 bases between. This CDR3 comprises 15 residues. In DNA form, the CDR3 reads TGTGCCAGCAGCTTAGCGAAGGGGTTAGTAAACATTCAGTACTTC. Amino acids: CASSLAKGLVNIQYF.

The chain links TRBV20-1 to TRBJ2-2, with D unclear. Germline CDR1 is DFQATT and CDR2 is SNEGSKA (reference sequence). With 4 bases removed from V and 1 base from J, the gap between germline ends came to 7 bases. The CDR3 totals 13 residues. CDR3 nucleotides: TGCAGTGCTAAACAGCAGAACACCGGGGAGCTGTTTTTT. Translated, it gives CSAKQQNTGELFF.

This chain joins TRBV20-1 and TRBJ2-7; the D gene is possibly TRBD1 (6 bases). The CDR3 covers 13 residues. Per the germline V gene, CDR1 is DFQATT and CDR2 is SNEGSKA (reference sequence). V lost 6 bases and J 2 bases, leaving 14 bases between the germline ends. CDR3 bases: TGCAGTGCCATGGGGGCGGACCCCTACGAGCAGTACTTC. This gives the protein CSAMGADPYEQYF.

This chain uses TRBV6-1 with TRBJ2-7; perhaps TRBD1 as D (6 bases). The V end lost 4 bases, the J end lost 0 bases, and 10 bases lay between the germline ends. The CDR3 runs to 14 residues. CDR1 and CDR2 (germline): MNHNS, SASEGT. This CDR3 reads CASSAAGDSYEQYF. Written as DNA, the CDR3 is TGTGCCAGCAGTGCGGCAGGGGACTCCTACGAGCAGTACTTC.

The chain combines TRBV4-1 with TRBJ2-1; 9 bases agree with TRBD2. The CDR3 contains 15 residues. Germline CDR1 reads MGHRA; CDR2 reads YSYEKL. The J segment lost 8 bases and the V segment lost 4 bases, leaving 9 bases of the junction unmatched. CDR3 loop: CASSPLGLAGYEQFF. Written as DNA, the CDR3 is TGCGCCAGCAGCCCCCTGGGGCTAGCGGGATATGAGCAGTTCTTC.

The rearrangement uses TRBV12-3 or TRBV12-4 and TRBJ2-1, with 8 positions matching TRBD1. This CDR3 region has 13 residues. V dropped 5 bases and J dropped 8; count of bases not matched to a gene: 5. CDR3 sequence: CASSQGAVDEQFF. The CDR3 nucleotides read TGTGCCAGCAGTCAGGGGGCGGTGGATGAGCAGTTCTTC.

The table lists this clonotype with a few counts. The V gene is TRBV4-1, the J gene TRBJ2-6; 9 bases align to TRBD1. V lost 2 bases to trimming and J lost 2 bases; unmatched junction nucleotides: 1. CDR3 length: 16 amino acids. Germline values: CDR1 MGHRA, CDR2 YSYEKL. CDR3 protein: CASSQRTGAGANVLTF. CDR3 DNA: TGCGCCAGCAGCCAACGGACAGGGGCTGGGGCCAACGTCCTGACTTTC.

The rearrangement uses TRBV29-1 and TRBJ2-3, with D perhaps matching TRBD1 or TRBD2 (5 bases each). CDR3 length: 14 amino acids. V was pared by 3 bases and J by 6 bases, with 16 bases between. The V gene's germline CDR1 is SQVTM and CDR2 ANQGSEA. The CDR3 sequence: CSVDGTATSDTQYF. As DNA, the CDR3 is TGCAGCGTTGATGGGACCGCGACCTCGGATACGCAGTATTTT.

The chain carries TRBV28 and TRBJ1-2, with 9 bases matching TRBD1. V shed 7 bases, J shed 2 bases, and the junction held 11 bases outside the gene matches. Germline V gene data show CDR1 as MDHEN and CDR2 as SYDVKM. The CDR3 extends over 16 amino acids. The CDR3 loop reads CASTLTGGTLNYGYTF. The CDR3 DNA follows: TGTGCCAGCACCCTAACAGGGGGCACCTTAAACTATGGCTACACCTTC.

The chain recombines TRBV6-2 or TRBV6-3 with TRBJ1-1; D is ambiguous. This CDR3 has 13 amino acids. V gave up 6 bases and J gave up 0 bases, with 8 bases separating them. Germline values: CDR1 MNHEY, CDR2 SVGEGT. CDR3 nucleotide sequence: TGTGCCAGCAGGTGGAGGGTGAACACTGAAGCTTTCTTT. Its protein product is CASRWRVNTEAFF.

There are a few counts of this clonotype. The V gene is TRBV6-1, the J gene TRBJ1-2, with 8 bases lining up with TRBD1. The V segment lost 4 bases and the J segment 1 base; nucleotides outside the gene matches: 2. The CDR3 totals 14 residues. CDR1 is MNHNS and CDR2 is SASEGT in the germline V gene. CDR3 coding DNA: TGTGCCAGCAGTGTTGACAGGGGTAACTATGGCTACACCTTC. Its translation is CASSVDRGNYGYTF.

The DNA of the CDR3 is TGTGCCAGCAAGGACTCTCCAGGCATTGGGCAAGAGACCCAGTACTTC. Its translation: CASKDSPGIGQETQYF. The genes are TRBV3-1 and TRBJ2-5; D possibly corresponds to TRBD2 (5 bases). CDR3 length: 16 residues. V gave up 7 bases and J gave up 2 bases, with 20 bases separating them. The germline gives CDR1 LGHDT, CDR2 YNNKEL (reference sequence).

V is TRBV6-5 and J is TRBJ2-5; D unclear. The length of the CDR3 is 14 residues. V dropped 6 bases and J dropped 2 bases, with 13 bases sitting between them. Germline CDR1 MNHEY, CDR2 SVGAGI. CDR3 nucleotides: TGTGCCAGCAGCCCCCCGGACCAACAAGAGACCCAGTACTTC. This sequence encodes CASSPPDQQETQYF.

This chain uses TRBV29-1 with TRBJ2-1, with 7 nucleotides matching TRBD2. J was trimmed by 12 bases and V by 5 bases; bases with no gene match: 7. The CDR3 covers 11 residues. Germline assignment: CDR1 SQVTM and CDR2 ANQGSEA. The chain's CDR3 is CSVKPGEGQFF. CDR3 nucleotide sequence: TGCAGCGTTAAGCCCGGGGAGGGGCAGTTCTTC.

This clonotype was seen a few times. This chain uses TRBV29-1 with TRBJ2-4, with D perhaps TRBD2 (6 bases). The end of the DNA is better explained by TRBJ2-7, so the J call may be wrong. The CDR3 is made up of 13 amino acids. CDR1 is SQVTM and CDR2 is ANQGSEA in the germline V gene. The CDR3 DNA follows: TGCAGCGTTGAAATTGGGGGGTGGGCCGAGCAGTACTTC. Translated, it gives CSVEIGGWAEQYF.

CDR3 sequence (DNA): TGTGCCAGCAGCATCCGGGACAGGGGCGTCGAGCAGTACTTC. As protein: CASSIRDRGVEQYF. This chain links TRBV7-9 with TRBJ2-4; 10 bases line up with TRBD1. The J call may be wrong; the DNA end is better matched by TRBJ2-7. The V gene's germline CDR1 is SEHNR and CDR2 FQNEAQ (reference sequence). There are 14 residues in the CDR3.

This clonotype was seen more than once but under ten times. The V call is TRBV7-2, the J call TRBJ2-1; possibly TRBD1 for D (6 bases). V was cut by 7 bases and J by 7 bases, with 23 bases left in between. CDR1 SGHTA and CDR2 FQGNSA come from the germline V gene. There are 16 residues in the CDR3. DNA for the CDR3: TGTGCCAGCAACTCCCGAGGGGGAGCGGTCCTTAATGAGCAGTTCTTC. Its translation: CASNSRGGAVLNEQFF.

Remarks on this clonotype: Possible read error: a much larger clone is one base away. The CDR3 DNA follows: TGTGCCAGCAGTTGCCAGGGTGCAGATACGCAGTATTTT. It yields the protein CASSCQGADTQYF. The rearrangement links TRBV6-2 or TRBV6-3 to TRBJ2-3, with D perhaps TRBD1 (5 bases). The length of the CDR3 is 13 residues. Germline CDR1 and CDR2: MNHEY and SVGEGT. The V end lost 4 bases, the J end lost 4 bases, and 9 bases lay between the germline ends.

The chain combines TRBV12-3 or TRBV12-4 with TRBJ2-7, with D possibly being TRBD1 or TRBD2 (5 bases each). Trimming removed 1 base at V and 3 bases at J, with 22 bases between. The CDR3 loop spans 18 amino acids. Written as DNA, the CDR3 is TGTGCCAGCAGTTTAGATGGTTGGGCCGGGACCCAATACTACGAGCAGTACTTC. This codes for CASSLDGWAGTQYYEQYF.

This clonotype was recorded a few times. The chain couples TRBV6-5 to TRBJ2-2, with unresolved D. Germline values: CDR1 MNHEY, CDR2 SVGAGI. The germline V and J ends were trimmed by 8 bases and 1 base, with 8 bases remaining between them. CDR3 size: 13 residues. The DNA for the CDR3 is TGTGCCAGCGTCACCTGGAACACCGGGGAGCTGTTTTTT. Amino acid sequence: CASVTWNTGELFF.

This clonotype was recorded only once. The J gene is TRBJ1-2, the V gene TRBV28; D may be TRBD1 (6 bases). CDR1 and CDR2 (germline): MDHEN, SYDVKM. V lost 5 bases and J lost 6, with 13 bases in between. The CDR3 has 13 amino acids. CDR3 amino acids: CASSEDSGNGYTF. The CDR3 nucleotides read TGTGCCAGCAGTGAGGACAGTGGAAATGGCTACACCTTC.

The chain has TRBV20-1 and TRBJ1-2; no reliable D call. V lost 0 bases and J lost 7, with 12 bases in between. CDR1 and CDR2 from the germline V gene are DFQATT and SNEGSKA (reference sequence). CDR3 length: 13 residues. The CDR3 spells CSARDASTFGYTF. DNA for the CDR3: TGCAGTGCTAGAGATGCTAGTACGTTTGGCTACACCTTC.

This clonotype was counted a few times. The chain carries TRBV3-1 and TRBJ2-1; 7 nucleotides match TRBD1. The CDR3 spans 13 residues. The trim removed 4 bases at V and 9 bases at J, leaving 6 bases unmatched. Germline lookup yields CDR1 LGHDT and CDR2 YNNKEL (reference sequence). The CDR3 bases are TGTGCCAGCAGCCCACGGACAGGAGGTGAGCAGTTCTTC. As protein: CASSPRTGGEQFF.

The sample holds a few counts of this clonotype. The chain carries TRBV6-2 or TRBV6-3 and TRBJ2-3, with TRBD1 as a possible D gene (6 bases). Germline lookup yields CDR1 MNHEY and CDR2 SVGEGT. The CDR3 is 14 amino acids. V dropped 7 bases and J dropped 0 bases, with 11 bases sitting between them. This CDR3 is CASNQGYSTDTQYF. CDR3 coding DNA: TGTGCCAGCAACCAGGGGTATAGCACAGATACGCAGTATTTT.

The chain joins TRBV14 to TRBJ2-1, with D perhaps matching TRBD2 (5 bases). The V gene's germline CDR1 is SGHDN and CDR2 FVKESK. V was shortened by 7 bases and J by 9 bases, with 10 bases between the two germline ends. This CDR3 contains 11 residues. The CDR3 loop reads CASTEGSEQFF. The CDR3 DNA reads TGTGCCAGCACCGAAGGGAGTGAGCAGTTCTTC.

The chain employs TRBV7-9 and TRBJ2-5; D uncertain. The CDR3 spans 14 residues. Germline CDR1 and CDR2: SEHNR and FQNEAQ (reference sequence). Trimming pared 0 bases from V and 0 bases from J, leaving 5 bases between. In DNA form, the CDR3 reads TGTGCCAGCAGCTTAGCCAAGAACCAAGAGACCCAGTACTTC. Translation: CASSLAKNQETQYF.

The V gene is TRBV28, the J gene TRBJ2-7, with D perhaps matching TRBD1 (5 bases). Per the germline V gene, CDR1 is MDHEN and CDR2 is SYDVKM. The CDR3 contains 14 residues. With 10 bases removed from V and 0 bases from J, the gap between germline ends came to 16 bases. CDR3 loop: CATCRVPLSYEQYF. The CDR3 region has the DNA TGTGCCACCTGCAGGGTCCCTCTCTCCTACGAGCAGTACTTC.

The V and J genes are TRBV2 and TRBJ2-5; D uncertain. The DNA matches TRBJ2-7 better at its end, which makes the J call doubtful. Per the germline V gene, CDR1 is SNHLY and CDR2 is FYNNEI. The length of the CDR3 is 16 residues. The CDR3: CASSEVAKPPECEQYF. Written as DNA, the CDR3 is TGTGCCAGCAGTGAAGTAGCAAAGCCCCCCGAGTGCGAGCAGTACTTC.

The rearrangement links TRBV6-5 to TRBJ2-7, with 10 bases that match TRBD1. The J call may be incorrect, as the DNA end agrees better with TRBJ2-4. CDR1 and CDR2 (germline): MNHEY, SVGAGI. This CDR3 is 15 amino acids long. This CDR3 is CASSPDRGRGNIQYF. CDR3 nucleotides: TGTGCCAGCAGCCCCGACAGGGGGCGCGGAAACATTCAGTACTTC.

The chain has TRBV28 and TRBJ2-7; 8 bases are a match to TRBD2. Matching the DNA end better, TRBJ2-5 makes the J call doubtful. From germline, CDR1 is MDHEN and CDR2 SYDVKM. This CDR3 spans 15 amino acids. CDR3 in amino acids: CASSLNGGTRETQYF. The CDR3 region has the DNA TGTGCCAGCAGTTTAAACGGTGGGACTAGAGAGACCCAGTACTTC.